Shown below are 22 T cell receptor beta chains from a single sample sequenced in a study of shared clonotypes between healthy human individuals. Sequencing used immunoSEQ multiplex PCR; TCRdb keeps in-frame clones, though not all of them. This sample has 170,000 or so clones, with approximately 70% found just once. Material: memory CD4+ T cells sorted from blood. Regarding subset: CD45RA-negative fraction. Source of these receptors: a man younger than 40 in good health.

The chain uses TRBV6-4 and TRBJ2-1, with 7 positions matching TRBD1. Trimming cost V 0 bases and J 7 bases; bases outside gene matches: 9. Per germline, CDR1 MRHNA and CDR2 SNTAGT. The CDR3 contains 16 residues. The DNA of the CDR3 is TGTGCCAGCAGTGACTCGGCTCTTCAGGGGGATAATGAGCAGTTCTTC. Amino acid sequence: CASSDSALQGDNEQFF.

The CDR3 DNA follows: TGTGCCAGCAGCTTGGGCAGGATTATCGATGGCTACACCTTC. Protein: CASSLGRIIDGYTF. The genes are TRBV5-6 and TRBJ1-2; no firm D call. This CDR3 has 14 residues. The V gene's germline CDR1 is SGHDT and CDR2 YYEEEE. V was cut by 0 bases and J by 6 bases, with 12 bases left in between.

The sample holds a few counts of this clone. This chain uses TRBV2 with TRBJ1-1; no definite D call. V was pared by 4 bases and J by 4 bases, with 13 bases between. CDR1 and CDR2 from the germline V gene are SNHLY and FYNNEI. The CDR3 contains 14 residues. CDR3 DNA: TGTGCCAGCAGTGCACGACCTTCAGGCACTGAAGCTTTCTTT. As protein: CASSARPSGTEAFF.

The chain is built from TRBV25-1 and TRBJ1-5, with TRBD1 as a possible D gene (6 bases). V was pared by 4 bases and J by 4 bases, with 14 bases between. This CDR3 has 15 residues. From germline, CDR1 is MGHDK and CDR2 SYGVNS. CDR3 in DNA: TGTGCCAGCAGTGCCGCGACAGGTTCTAATCAGCCCCAGCATTTT. Its translation: CASSAATGSNQPQHF.

The table lists this clone with a few counts. The V and J genes are TRBV23-1 and TRBJ2-1; D ambiguous. TRBV23-1 is marked as an open reading frame, function uncertain. Trimming left V 2 bases short and J 8 bases short, with 13 bases between. The CDR3 is 14 amino acids. The CDR3 spells CASSQGRATDEQFF. The CDR3 DNA is TGCGCCAGCAGTCAAGGAAGGGCAACCGATGAGCAGTTCTTC.

This chain links TRBV7-6 with TRBJ2-7; 13 bases are shared with TRBD2. CDR3 length: 17 residues. The J segment lost 7 bases and the V segment lost 4 bases, leaving 13 bases of the junction unmatched. CDR1 is SGHVS and CDR2 is FNYEAQ in the germline V gene. CDR3 coding DNA: TGTGCCAGCAGCTGGACTAGCGGGAGAACTACGGGTACGGAGCAGTACTTC. It is translated as CASSWTSGRTTGTEQYF.

The V call is TRBV11-2, the J call TRBJ2-1; weak D call: TRBD2 (6 bases). Germline CDR1 and CDR2: SGHAT and FQNNGV. This CDR3 has 15 amino acids. V lost 5 bases and J 7 bases, leaving 18 bases between the germline ends. CDR3: CASSGGSRLYNEQFF. The CDR3 DNA reads TGTGCCAGCAGCGGGGGGAGTCGGTTGTATAATGAGCAGTTCTTC. Looking up the rest from reference TRBV11-2 and TRBJ2-1 gives the full variable domain: EAGVAQSPRYKIIEKRQSVAFWCNPISGHATLYWYQQILGQGPKLLIQFQNNGVVDDSQLPKDRFSAERLKGVDSTLKIQPAKLEDSAVYLCASSGGSRLYNEQFFGPGTRLTVL.

The CDR3 loop is CASTQTWGQTGYGYTF. Here the CDR3 DNA reads TGCGCCAGCACCCAAACTTGGGGGCAAACAGGATATGGCTACACCTTC. J is TRBJ1-2 and V is TRBV23-1; D perhaps matches TRBD1 (6 bases). Being an ORF, TRBV23-1 has a function that is uncertain. The CDR3 contains 16 residues. V lost 7 bases and J 5 bases, leaving 23 bases between the germline ends.

The J gene is TRBJ2-1, the V gene TRBV9, with 10 bases aligning to TRBD2. Per germline, CDR1 SGDLS and CDR2 YYNGEE. The CDR3 loop spans 17 amino acids. Losses at the gene ends were 2 bases for V and 7 bases for J; bases not matched to a gene: 12. Here the CDR3 reads CASSVDPLAGVRNEQFF. CDR3 nucleotide sequence: TGTGCCAGCAGCGTTGACCCTCTAGCGGGAGTAAGGAATGAGCAGTTCTTC.

The chain links TRBV28 to TRBJ1-2; a possible D gene is TRBD1 (5 bases). Germline CDR1 reads MDHEN; CDR2 reads SYDVKM. There are 15 residues in the CDR3. V was trimmed by 6 bases and J by 5 bases, leaving 19 bases between them. For the CDR3, the DNA is TGTGCCAGCAGCCCCATTGGGGGGAAGGGATATGGCTACACCTTC. Translating gives CASSPIGGKGYGYTF.

The chain combines TRBV9 with TRBJ2-7, with unresolved D. Germline-derived CDR1 and CDR2 are SGDLS and YYNGEE. This CDR3 region has 13 residues. V lost 0 bases and J lost 6, with 10 bases in between. CDR3 coding DNA: TGTGCCAGCAGCGTAGAACAAGGGCGCGAGCAGTACTTC. Translating it yields CASSVEQGREQYF.

V is TRBV7-2 and J is TRBJ1-4; D possibly corresponds to TRBD1 (5 bases). The CDR3 runs to 16 residues. The V and J ends lost 4 bases and 6 bases respectively, with 18 bases between them. The V gene's germline CDR1 is SGHTA and CDR2 FQGNSA. CDR3 residues: CASSSQAAQGYEKLFF. As DNA, the CDR3 is TGTGCCAGCAGCTCCCAGGCGGCGCAGGGATATGAAAAACTGTTTTTT. Drawing the rest from reference TRBV7-2 and TRBJ1-4, the complete variable domain is GAGVSQSPSNKVTEKGKDVELRCDPISGHTALYWYRQSLGQGLEFLIYFQGNSAPDKSGLPSDRFSAERTGGSVSTLTIQRTQQEDSAVYLCASSSQAAQGYEKLFFGSGTQLSVL.

The V call is TRBV25-1, the J call TRBJ2-6, with 7 positions matching TRBD1. Unmatched junction bases numbered 5, after V lost 4 bases and J lost 2 bases. Germline CDR1 is MGHDK and CDR2 is SYGVNS. This CDR3 comprises 16 residues. CDR3 protein: CASSVSGQAGANVLTF. For the CDR3, the DNA is TGTGCCAGCAGTGTCTCTGGACAGGCTGGGGCCAACGTCCTGACTTTC.

This rearrangement joins TRBV27 to TRBJ2-1; 7 bases agree with TRBD2. The CDR3 extends over 14 amino acids. Germline assignment: CDR1 MNHEY and CDR2 SMNVEV (reference sequence). V shed 5 bases, J shed 9 bases, and the junction held 10 bases outside the gene matches. The CDR3 bases are TGTGCCAGCAGTGGCGGGAGAGGGTCAACTGAGCAGTTCTTC. Its translation: CASSGGRGSTEQFF.

V and J are TRBV5-6 and TRBJ2-7, with TRBD2 matching over 10 bases. This CDR3 region has 15 residues. The V segment lost 6 bases and the J segment 6 bases; nucleotides outside the gene matches: 12. The germline CDR1 and CDR2 sequences are SGHDT and YYEEEE. The CDR3 nucleotides are TGTGCCAGCACCATAACCCCTACTAGCGGGACCGAGCAGTACTTC. Translating gives CASTITPTSGTEQYF.

This chain links TRBV7-9 with TRBJ2-7; 7 positions agree with TRBD1. Germline V gene lookup returns CDR1 SEHNR and CDR2 FQNEAQ (reference sequence). CDR3 size: 15 residues. The V gene end was trimmed by 1 base and the J gene end by 4 bases; junction bases not matched to a gene: 7. The CDR3 loop is CASSLEWETGYEQYF. The CDR3 DNA reads TGTGCCAGCAGCTTAGAGTGGGAGACAGGGTACGAGCAGTACTTC.

The rearrangement links TRBV7-2 to TRBJ2-7; no definite D call. The CDR3 has 12 amino acids. The germline V and J ends were trimmed by 1 base and 5 bases, with 6 bases remaining between them. CDR1 and CDR2 from the germline V gene are SGHTA and FQGNSA. The CDR3 loop is CASSLVTDEQYF. CDR3 nucleotides: TGTGCCAGCAGCTTAGTAACGGACGAGCAGTACTTC.

This chain uses TRBV7-9 with TRBJ2-3; 7 bases are shared with TRBD2. Trimming at V came to 8 bases and at J to 0 bases, leaving 14 bases not matched to a gene. This CDR3 spans 17 amino acids. Germline loops: CDR1 SEHNR, CDR2 FQNEAQ (reference sequence). The CDR3 nucleotides read TGTGCCAGCGCGCCCTTCCCGGGAGGCCTGAGCACAGATACGCAGTATTTT. This encodes CASAPFPGGLSTDTQYF.

The genes are TRBV9 and TRBJ2-3; 8 bases are a match to TRBD2. Germline V gene lookup returns CDR1 SGDLS and CDR2 YYNGEE. CDR3 size: 15 residues. Trimming cost V 0 bases and J 6 bases; bases outside gene matches: 6. CDR3 sequence reads: CASSVGNSGTDTQYF. The CDR3 region has the DNA TGTGCCAGCAGCGTAGGAAATAGCGGGACGGATACGCAGTATTTT.

The chain employs TRBV29-1 and TRBJ2-3; D possibly corresponds to TRBD2 (6 bases). V lost 0 bases to trimming and J lost 10 bases, with 14 bases between them. This CDR3 has 13 amino acids. The germline V gene has CDR1 SQVTM and CDR2 ANQGSEA. CDR3 amino acids: CSVEDPGRGAQYF. In nucleotides, the CDR3 is TGCAGCGTTGAAGATCCCGGGAGAGGGGCGCAGTATTTT.

CDR3 loop: CASSPRTGTYEQYF. CDR3 nucleotide sequence: TGCGCCAGCAGCCCTCGGACAGGGACCTACGAGCAGTACTTC. This sequence joins TRBV5-1 and TRBJ2-7; 8 bases match TRBD1. V was clipped by 4 bases and J by 2 bases; unmatched bases: 5. Germline V gene data show CDR1 as SGHRS and CDR2 as YFSETQ. This CDR3 has 14 residues.

The table lists this clone with a count of one. This sequence joins TRBV7-2 and TRBJ1-1; D might be TRBD1 (5 bases). Trimming took off 4 bases at V and 0 bases at J, with 15 bases between the two ends. The CDR3 runs to 16 residues. CDR1 and CDR2 from the germline V gene are SGHTA and FQGNSA. In DNA form, the CDR3 reads TGTGCCAGCAGCTCCTACCTCGGGACGGTGAACACTGAAGCTTTCTTT. Residues: CASSSYLGTVNTEAFF.